This T cell receptor beta chain is from a study of blood T cell dynamics during melanoma immunotherapy. Findings and limits, study-wide: PBMC repertoires of eventual disease-control patients split at W3 into clonality or diversity gains. The study could not tell melanoma-specific clones from general immune activation.

Specified time point: week 3, after first cycle of checkpoint inhibitor. Blood was drawn before treatment and at week 3 after checkpoint blockade. The CDR3 has 13 amino acids. Germline CDR1 is SGHTS and CDR2 is YDEGEE. V was cut by 2 bases and J by 12 bases, with 15 bases left in between. Regarding this clone: Its antigen is still unknown.

The method was immunoSEQ multiplex PCR; TCRdb's version includes in-frame clones alone and lacks a portion of them. Of roughly 6,000 clones detected, over 75% appear once; the ten largest clones hold 5%. This chain joins TRBV5-8 and TRBJ2-1; a weak D match, TRBD1 (6 bases). This TCR was recovered from a human donor with melanoma. The sample consisted of blood, taken from a patient treated with checkpoint blockade. CDR3 sequence reads: CASSLEQGIRQFF. The DNA of the CDR3 is TGTGCCAGCAGCTTAGAACAGGGAATCAGGCAGTTCTTC.